This T cell receptor beta chain was observed in a study of T-cell reconstitution after alpha-beta-depleted transplantation in children. Preparation of the TCRbeta library used unique molecular identifiers. In TCRdb, the PCR reads were re-called with MiXCR into one record per CDR3 protein. The sample lists 150,000 to 250,000 distinct CDR3 sequences, 13% to 15% occurring once. This CDR3 comprises 15 residues. Trimming left V 6 bases short and J 8 bases short, with 23 bases between. Germline-derived CDR1 and CDR2 are DFQATT and SNEGSKA (reference sequence). In its sample, this clonotype was seen many times.

The sequenced sample was PBMCs from the stem cell graft donor, obtained from the stem cell graft. The chain joins TRBV20-1 to TRBJ2-1; D call uncertain. This receptor was taken from a human donor who donated a stem cell graft to a child with acute lymphoblastic leukemia. CDR3 region: CSATRSWRRIDEQFF. CDR3 nucleotides: TGCAGTGCAACCCGGAGCTGGAGACGAATCGATGAGCAGTTCTTC.